This note documents a single TCR beta chain sequence. The data were produced by immunoSEQ multiplex PCR, yet TCRdb's version contains in-frame clones alone and is incomplete. Of around 20,000 clones listed, less than 80% are singletons. V lost 6 bases and J lost 1; bases outside the gene matches: 7. This CDR3 comprises 17 residues. Germline V gene lookup returns CDR1 SGHAT and CDR2 FQNNGV. This record belongs to a study of OX40 agonist ivuxolimab in advanced cancers. J is TRBJ2-5 and V is TRBV11-2; 14 bases map to TRBD2. The sample was CD4+ or CD8+ T cells sorted from blood, taken in a trial of the OX40 agonist ivuxolimab. The TCR sequence derives from an adult with an advanced solid tumor such as melanoma, head and neck, liver or kidney cancer. The CDR3 sequence is CASRTGLAGVTQETQYF. CDR3 sequence (DNA): TGTGCCAGCAGAACGGGACTAGCGGGGGTGACCCAAGAGACCCAGTACTTC.